This TCR beta chain was sequenced in a study of spatial heterogeneity in lung cancer. Study details: In the raw reads, each unique TCR and UMI combination was present more than ten times on average.

This clonotype was observed a handful of times. Its specificity is not known. Time point here: sample taken at primary tumor resection. Sequencing covered unsorted whole RNA taken from tumor, nontumor lung or frozen PBMC. There were 65 or so donors, all of them untreated patients with early-stage non-small cell lung cancer. Individual TCR cDNA molecules each bore their own unique molecular identifier. TCRdb used MiXCR to reprocess the 5' RACE reads, holding one entry per CDR3 protein. The table records approximately 44,000 distinct CDR3 sequences, roughly an eighth of them present only once. The trim removed 0 bases at V and 10 bases at J, leaving 9 bases unmatched. Germline V lookup: CDR1 LGHNA, CDR2 YNFKEQ. The CDR3 has 15 amino acids. Findings of the study overall: There were more appearances of ubiquitous expanded tumor TCRs in blood at resection than at follow-up.

The rearrangement links TRBV4-2 to TRBJ2-5, with TRBD1 matching 9 bases. This receptor was obtained from a male donor with early-stage non-small cell lung cancer. Specimen: PBMCs, collected at surgery. CDR3 amino acids: CASSQEGQGLDGQYF. The CDR3 DNA sequence: TGTGCCAGCAGCCAAGAGGGACAGGGCCTAGACGGCCAGTACTTC.